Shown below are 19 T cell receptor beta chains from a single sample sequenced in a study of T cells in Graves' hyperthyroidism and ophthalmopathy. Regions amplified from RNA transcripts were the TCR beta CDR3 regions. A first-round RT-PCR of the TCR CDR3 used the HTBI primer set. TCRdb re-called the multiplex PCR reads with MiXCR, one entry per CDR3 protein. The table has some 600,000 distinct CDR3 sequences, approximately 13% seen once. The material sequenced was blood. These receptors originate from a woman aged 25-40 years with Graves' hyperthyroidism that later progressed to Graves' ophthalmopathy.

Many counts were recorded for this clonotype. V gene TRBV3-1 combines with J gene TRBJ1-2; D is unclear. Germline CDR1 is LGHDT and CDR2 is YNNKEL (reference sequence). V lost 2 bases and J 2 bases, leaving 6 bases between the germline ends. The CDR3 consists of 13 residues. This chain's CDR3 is CASSQSVNYGYTF. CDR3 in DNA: TGTGCCAGCAGCCAATCCGTAAACTATGGCTACACCTTC.

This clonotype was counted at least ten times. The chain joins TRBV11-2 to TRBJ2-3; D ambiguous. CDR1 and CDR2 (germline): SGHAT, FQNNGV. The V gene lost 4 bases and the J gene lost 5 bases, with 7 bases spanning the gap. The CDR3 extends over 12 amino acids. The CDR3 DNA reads TGTGCCAGCAGCTCTTGGGGAGATACGCAGTATTTT. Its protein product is CASSSWGDTQYF.

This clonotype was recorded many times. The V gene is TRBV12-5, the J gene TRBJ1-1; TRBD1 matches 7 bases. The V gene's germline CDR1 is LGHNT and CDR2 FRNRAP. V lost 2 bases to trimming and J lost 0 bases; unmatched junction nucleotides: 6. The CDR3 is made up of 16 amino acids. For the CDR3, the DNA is TGTGCTAGTGGTTTGTCCACAGGGGTTTTGAACACTGAAGCTTTCTTT. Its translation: CASGLSTGVLNTEAFF. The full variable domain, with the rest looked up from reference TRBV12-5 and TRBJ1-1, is DARVTQTPRHKVTEMGQEVTMRCQPILGHNTVFWYRQTMMQGLELLAYFRNRAPLDDSGMPKDRFSAEMPDATLATLKIQPSEPRDSAVYFCASGLSTGVLNTEAFFGQGTRLTVV.

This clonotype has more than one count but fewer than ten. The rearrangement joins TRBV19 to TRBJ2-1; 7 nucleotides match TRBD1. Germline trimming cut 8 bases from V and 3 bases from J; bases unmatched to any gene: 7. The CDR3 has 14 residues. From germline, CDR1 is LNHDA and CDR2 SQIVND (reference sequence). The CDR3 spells CASEDRFFYNEQFF. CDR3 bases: TGTGCCAGTGAGGACAGGTTCTTCTACAATGAGCAGTTCTTC.

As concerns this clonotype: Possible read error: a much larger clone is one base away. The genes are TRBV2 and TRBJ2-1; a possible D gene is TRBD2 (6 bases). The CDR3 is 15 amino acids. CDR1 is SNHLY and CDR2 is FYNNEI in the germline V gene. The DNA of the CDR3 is TGTGCCAGCAGCCTGGGCGGGGTAGGACACAATGGGCAGTTCTTC. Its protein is CASSLGGVGHNGQFF.

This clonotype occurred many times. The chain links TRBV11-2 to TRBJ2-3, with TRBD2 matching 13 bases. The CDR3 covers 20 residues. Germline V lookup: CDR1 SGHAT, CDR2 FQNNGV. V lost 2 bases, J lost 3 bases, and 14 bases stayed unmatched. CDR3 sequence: CASSLKPGTSGAATTDTQYF. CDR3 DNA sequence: TGTGCCAGCAGCTTAAAACCGGGGACTAGCGGGGCCGCTACGACAGATACGCAGTATTTT.

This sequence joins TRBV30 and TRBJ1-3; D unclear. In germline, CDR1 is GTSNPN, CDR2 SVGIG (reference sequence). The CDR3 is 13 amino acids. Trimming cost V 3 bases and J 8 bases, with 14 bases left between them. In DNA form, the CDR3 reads TGTGCCTGGAGATCACAGAAAGGTTACACCATATATTTT. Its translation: CAWRSQKGYTIYF.

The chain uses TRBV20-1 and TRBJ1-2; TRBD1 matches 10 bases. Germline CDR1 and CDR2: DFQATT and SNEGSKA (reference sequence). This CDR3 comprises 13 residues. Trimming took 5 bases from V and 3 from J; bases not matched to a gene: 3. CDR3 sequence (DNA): TGCAGTGCTGCGACAGGGGGCTACTATGGCTACACCTTC. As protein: CSAATGGYYGYTF.

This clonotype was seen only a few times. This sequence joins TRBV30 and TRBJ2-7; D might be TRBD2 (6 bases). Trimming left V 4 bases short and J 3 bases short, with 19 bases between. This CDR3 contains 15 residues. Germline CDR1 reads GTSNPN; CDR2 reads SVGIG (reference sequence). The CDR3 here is CAWTGRGAGNYEQYF. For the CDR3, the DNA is TGTGCCTGGACCGGGCGGGGCGCGGGGAACTACGAGCAGTACTTC.

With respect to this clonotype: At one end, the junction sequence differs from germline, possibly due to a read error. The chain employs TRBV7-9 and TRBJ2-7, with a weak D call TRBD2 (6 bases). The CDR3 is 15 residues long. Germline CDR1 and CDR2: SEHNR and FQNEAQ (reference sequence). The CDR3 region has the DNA TGCGCCAGCAGCTTGGGAAGCGGGTACCCATACGAGCAGTACTTC. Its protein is CASSLGSGYPYEQYF.

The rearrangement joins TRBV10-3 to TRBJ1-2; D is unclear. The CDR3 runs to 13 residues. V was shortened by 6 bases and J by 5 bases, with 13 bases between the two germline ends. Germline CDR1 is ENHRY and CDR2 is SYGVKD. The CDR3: CAISEKERYGYTF. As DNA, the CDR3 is TGTGCCATCAGCGAGAAGGAACGGTATGGCTACACCTTC.

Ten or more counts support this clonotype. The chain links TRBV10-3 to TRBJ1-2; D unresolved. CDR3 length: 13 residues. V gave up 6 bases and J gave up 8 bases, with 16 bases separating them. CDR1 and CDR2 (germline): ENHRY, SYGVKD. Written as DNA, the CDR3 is TGTGCCATCAGGCGCGGTGACTCGGGGGGCTACACCTTC. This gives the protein CAIRRGDSGGYTF.

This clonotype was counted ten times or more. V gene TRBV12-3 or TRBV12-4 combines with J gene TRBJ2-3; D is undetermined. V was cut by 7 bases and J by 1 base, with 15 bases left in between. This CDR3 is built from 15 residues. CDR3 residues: CASTFSGAGTDTQYF. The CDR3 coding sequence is TGTGCCAGCACCTTTAGTGGTGCGGGCACAGATACGCAGTATTTT.

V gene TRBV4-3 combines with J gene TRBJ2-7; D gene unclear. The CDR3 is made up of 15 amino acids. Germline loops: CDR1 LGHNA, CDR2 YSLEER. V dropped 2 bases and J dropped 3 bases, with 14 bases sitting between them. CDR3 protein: CASSQSSTVNYEQYF. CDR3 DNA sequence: TGCGCCAGCAGCCAATCTAGTACCGTAAACTACGAGCAGTACTTC.

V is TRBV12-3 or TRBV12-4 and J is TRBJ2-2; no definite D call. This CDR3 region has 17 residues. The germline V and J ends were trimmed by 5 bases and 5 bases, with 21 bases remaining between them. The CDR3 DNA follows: TGTGCCAGCAGTCTCCCCACCGCGACCCCGAGTACCGGGGAGCTGTTTTTT. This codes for CASSLPTATPSTGELFF.

The CDR3 spells CASSPDPAGDTGELFF. In DNA, the CDR3 is TGCGCCAGCAGCCCCGACCCCGCAGGGGATACCGGGGAGCTGTTTTTT. The rearrangement uses TRBV5-1 and TRBJ2-2, with a tentative D call TRBD1 (6 bases). The CDR3 spans 16 residues. The germline CDR1 and CDR2 sequences are SGHRS and YFSETQ. V was cut by 4 bases and J by 5 bases, with 18 bases left in between.

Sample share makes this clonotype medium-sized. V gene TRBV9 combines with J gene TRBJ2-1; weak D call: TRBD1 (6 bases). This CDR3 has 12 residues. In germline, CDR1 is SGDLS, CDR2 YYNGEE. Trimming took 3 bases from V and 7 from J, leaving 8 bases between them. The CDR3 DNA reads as TGTGCCAGCAGCGCTCAGGGGAATGAGCAGTTCTTC. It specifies CASSAQGNEQFF.

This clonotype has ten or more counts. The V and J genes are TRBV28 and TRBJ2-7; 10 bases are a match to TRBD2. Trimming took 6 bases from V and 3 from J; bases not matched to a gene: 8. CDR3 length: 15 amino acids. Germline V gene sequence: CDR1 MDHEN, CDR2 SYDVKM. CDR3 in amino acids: CASSPGLAEIYEQYF. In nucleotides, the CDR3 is TGTGCCAGCAGCCCCGGACTAGCGGAAATCTACGAGCAGTACTTC. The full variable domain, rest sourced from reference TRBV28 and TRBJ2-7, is DVKVTQSSRYLVKRTGEKVFLECVQDMDHENMFWYRQDPGLGLRLIYFSYDVKMKEKGDIPEGYSVSREKKERFSLILESASTNQTSMYLCASSPGLAEIYEQYFGPGTRLTVT.

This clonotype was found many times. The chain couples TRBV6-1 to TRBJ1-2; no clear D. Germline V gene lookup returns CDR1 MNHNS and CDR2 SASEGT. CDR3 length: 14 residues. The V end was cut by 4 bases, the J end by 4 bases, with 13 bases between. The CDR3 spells CASSGPDRPYGYTF. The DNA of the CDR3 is TGTGCCAGCAGTGGACCCGACCGGCCCTATGGCTACACCTTC.